These 2 T cell receptor beta chains originate from one sample sequenced in a study of control samples from healthy donors and cancer patients. The table came from immunoSEQ multiplex PCR; TCRdb's copy has only in-frame clones and leaves some out. The top ten hold approximately 1.5% of the sample, which has approximately 90,000 clones, over 85% seen once. The sequenced material came from blood. The receptors were sampled from a woman aged 25 to 45 in good health.

Here the CDR3 reads CASSQGTVNLYEQYF. The CDR3, as DNA: TGCGCCAGCAGCCAAGGGACAGTGAACCTCTACGAGCAGTACTTC. This chain links TRBV4-1 with TRBJ2-7, with D perhaps matching TRBD1 (6 bases). CDR1 and CDR2 (germline): MGHRA, YSYEKL. V lost 1 base and J lost 3, with 13 bases in between. This CDR3 has 15 residues.

The chain joins TRBV5-1 to TRBJ1-1, with D maybe TRBD1 (6 bases). Trimming took off 1 base at V and 4 bases at J, with 11 bases between the two ends. The CDR3 loop spans 14 amino acids. CDR1 and CDR2 (germline): SGHRS, YFSETQ. Here the CDR3 DNA reads TGCGCCAGCAGCTTGACCCCAGGGGTCACTGAAGCTTTCTTT. Residues: CASSLTPGVTEAFF.